This T cell receptor (beta chain) derives from a study of blood T cell repertoires in COVID-19. The germline CDR1 and CDR2 sequences are MDHEN and SYDVKM. The ends were cut back, 5 bases at V and 1 base at J, with 6 bases in the middle. This CDR3 is 13 amino acids long. This clone appeared a single time. Assay: immunoSEQ multiplex PCR; the TCRdb copy retains only in-frame clones and omits some. This sample has 400,000 to 550,000 clones, with 75% to 90% found just once. The receptor comes from a woman aged 25 to 39 with acute or convalescent COVID-19. This chain links TRBV28 with TRBJ1-5, with D unclear. The sequenced sample consisted of peripheral blood. CDR3 DNA: TGTGCCAGCAGTCCCGTAAGCAATCAGCCCCAGCATTTT. This gives the protein CASSPVSNQPQHF.